The clone carrying this T cell receptor beta chain was counted many times. Antigen unknown. The data were taken from a study of T-cell reconstitution after alpha-beta-depleted transplantation in children. Study results and limitations: It was newly produced T cells that mostly accounted for T-cell counts and diversity one year after transplant. Recipient T cells and thymic progenitors that survived gave rise to the high TCRbeta diversity observed at day 60 in some patients.

TCRbeta library preparation incorporated unique molecular identifiers. One entry per CDR3 protein results from TCRdb running MiXCR on the PCR reads. The sample carries around 440,000 distinct CDR3 sequences, 15% to 20% recorded once. Trimming removed 3 bases at V and 5 bases at J, with 22 bases between. CDR3 length equals 17 residues. The V call is TRBV12-3 or TRBV12-4, the J call TRBJ2-5; D is perhaps TRBD1 or TRBD2 (6 bases each). The sample in question was PBMCs, mostly from graft donor cells, obtained 360 days after TCRalphabeta/CD19-depleted stem cell transplant. This TCR came from a boy under three years old who had a stem cell transplant for Wiskott-Aldrich syndrome, so the T cells may come from the graft donor. The CDR3 DNA reads as TGTGCCAGCAGTTTTCGTATTCAGAGGGGGGCGGGGGAGACCCAGTACTTC. Its protein product is CASSFRIQRGAGETQYF.